This TCR beta chain is drawn from a study of shared clonotypes between healthy human individuals. Each of the donors was a healthy adult who was HIV-negative and had not had a recent acute infection or vaccination. Nashville, Tennessee was home to all donors, who were Caucasian adults. From germline, CDR1 is SEHNR and CDR2 FQNEAQ (reference sequence). With 5 bases clipped from V and 5 bases from J, the junction kept 9 bases outside the gene matches. The CDR3 sequence is 16 residues long. Sequencing was at deep level. Every immunoSEQ plate was one replicate of a subset's evenly spread DNA. Only in-frame clones appear in the TCRdb table, and some are missing; sequencing was by immunoSEQ multiplex PCR. The sample lists some 500,000 clones, approximately 80% seen once, with around 12% in the top ten.

V is TRBV7-9 and J is TRBJ2-1; 10 bases fit TRBD2. Sequenced material: PBMCs. This TCR came from a woman aged 40 to 50 in good health. Some clones in this sample may be carry-over from other donors' samples. The CDR3 here is CASSKSLAGANNEQFF. DNA for the CDR3: TGTGCCAGCAGCAAGTCCCTAGCGGGAGCAAACAATGAGCAGTTCTTC.